The 19 T cell receptor beta chains below come from one sample, sequenced in a study of shared clonotypes between healthy human individuals (TCRdb year 2020). Libraries were prepared through the immunoSEQ multiplex PCR assay. This immuneACCESS table, as held by TCRdb, lists in-frame sequences with V and J called but not all clones. Of the missing ones, under half trace to an unresolved V gene in checked studies; the others have no known cause. The sample yields some 2.1 million clones; roughly 94% were counted once. The top ten constitute under 0.15% of the sample. Source material: naive CD4+ T cells sorted from blood. The label giving this sample's cell subset or site can be read as: CD45RA+ positively selected. These receptors were taken from a man aged 18 to 30 in good health.

This chain uses TRBV7-2 with TRBJ1-6; D uncertain. CDR1 and CDR2 (germline): SGHTA, FQGNSA. V lost 5 bases and J lost 0, with 5 bases in between. The CDR3 length is 14 residues. CDR3 amino acids: CASSTSSYNSPLHF. The CDR3, as DNA: TGTGCCAGCAGCACGAGCTCCTATAATTCACCCCTCCACTTT.

The chain has TRBV9 and TRBJ2-7; no clear D gene. V was cut by 5 bases and J by 6 bases, with 18 bases left in between. The germline V gene encodes CDR1 SGDLS and CDR2 YYNGEE. CDR3 length equals 14 residues. In nucleotides, the CDR3 is TGTGCCAGCAGTATAAATCCGACCGACTCCGAGCAGTACTTC. It yields the protein CASSINPTDSEQYF.

The chain links TRBV5-1 to TRBJ1-2, with D possibly being TRBD1 (5 bases). Trimming removed 0 bases at V and 7 bases at J, with 25 bases between. In germline, CDR1 is SGHRS, CDR2 YFSETQ. The CDR3 consists of 18 residues. The CDR3: CASSLDTPNWGPISGYTF. The CDR3 region has the DNA TGCGCCAGCAGCTTGGATACCCCTAATTGGGGCCCTATAAGTGGCTACACCTTC.

V is TRBV5-4 and J is TRBJ1-1; 10 positions match TRBD1. The germline gives CDR1 SGHNT, CDR2 YYREEE (reference sequence). The length of the CDR3 is 16 residues. V lost 4 bases, J lost 0 bases, and 6 bases stayed unmatched. CDR3 in amino acids: CASSPRTGGVNTEAFF. CDR3 nucleotides: TGTGCCAGCAGCCCACGGACAGGGGGTGTGAACACTGAAGCTTTCTTT.

The chain couples TRBV4-1 to TRBJ2-2; D remains ambiguous. The CDR3 has 12 amino acids. Trimming took 4 bases from V and 6 from J, leaving 6 bases between them. Germline CDR1 reads MGHRA; CDR2 reads YSYEKL. The CDR3 sequence is CASSPLPGELFF. The CDR3 coding sequence is TGCGCCAGCAGCCCGCTTCCCGGGGAGCTGTTTTTT.

The chain recombines TRBV18 with TRBJ2-7; 11 bases are shared with TRBD2. V gave up 1 base and J gave up 4 bases; unmatched junction bases: 3. The CDR3 is made up of 15 amino acids. Germline CDR1 is KGHSH and CDR2 is LQKENI. CDR3 region: CASSPQASGRYEQYF. Written as DNA, the CDR3 is TGTGCCAGCTCACCACAGGCTAGCGGGAGGTACGAGCAGTACTTC.

On this clone itself: Other nucleotide sequences from this sample produce the same CDR3. The rearrangement joins TRBV10-3 to TRBJ1-5; D not certain. Germline CDR1 ENHRY, CDR2 SYGVKD. Deletions cut 3 bases from V and 5 bases from J, with 5 bases between. This CDR3 spans 12 amino acids. CDR3: CAISDGDQPQHF. CDR3 nucleotide sequence: TGTGCCATCAGTGATGGGGATCAGCCCCAGCATTTT.

The V gene is TRBV30, the J gene TRBJ2-5, with 7 bases fitting TRBD2. Losses at the gene ends were 1 base for V and 12 bases for J; bases not matched to a gene: 8. The germline CDR1 and CDR2 sequences are GTSNPN and SVGIG (reference sequence). CDR3 length: 12 residues. The CDR3 loop is CAWSALTSREYF. Written as DNA, the CDR3 is TGTGCCTGGAGTGCCTTGACTAGCAGAGAGTACTTC.

The chain employs TRBV10-1 and TRBJ2-7; D is unclear. The V gene's germline CDR1 is WNHNN and CDR2 SYGVQD (reference sequence). The CDR3 length is 13 residues. V was cut by 6 bases and J by 2 bases, with 11 bases left in between. This CDR3 is CASSEVGAYEQYF. The CDR3 DNA follows: TGCGCCAGCAGCGAAGTTGGGGCCTACGAGCAGTACTTC.

In its sample, this clone was seen once. V is TRBV30 and J is TRBJ2-3, with D perhaps matching TRBD1 (6 bases). Trimming shortened V by 2 bases and J by 5 bases, and 11 bases separated the two germline ends. Per the germline V gene, CDR1 is GTSNPN and CDR2 is SVGIG (reference sequence). This CDR3 contains 13 residues. The CDR3 is CAWSRDMVDTQYF. CDR3 coding DNA: TGTGCCTGGAGTAGGGACATGGTAGATACGCAGTATTTT.

Of note for this clone: The same CDR3 is also encoded by other DNA sequences in this sample. V and J are TRBV6-5 and TRBJ1-1; TRBD1 is a possible D gene (5 bases). The CDR3 has 13 residues. V was trimmed by 6 bases and J by 1 base, leaving 9 bases between them. Germline CDR1 MNHEY, CDR2 SVGAGI. The CDR3 region has the DNA TGTGCCAGCAGGGGGACTGCGAACACTGAAGCTTTCTTT. Protein: CASRGTANTEAFF.

This clone showed up just once. One junction end does not reproduce the germline sequence, and a read error may be involved. DNA of the CDR3: TGTGCCAGCAGTGTTAGAACGGATTATGGCTACTCCTTC. It specifies CASSVRTDYGYSF. The gene calls are TRBV25-1 and TRBJ1-2; D is unresolved. This CDR3 comprises 13 residues. CDR1 and CDR2 from the germline V gene are MGHDK and SYGVNS.

This chain links TRBV12-2 with TRBJ2-6; TRBD2, the table's D call, was not compared with the DNA. TRBV12-2 has pseudogene status. This CDR3 has 14 residues. CDR3 sequence reads: CASRRVSGANVLTF. Written as DNA, the CDR3 is TGTGCAAGTCGCCGGGTCTCTGGGGCCAACGTCCTGACTTTC.

The chain combines TRBV6-5 with TRBJ1-2; D may be TRBD1 (6 bases). The CDR3 is made up of 11 amino acids. V was cut by 6 bases and J by 8 bases, with 10 bases left in between. In germline, CDR1 is MNHEY, CDR2 SVGAGI. The DNA of the CDR3 is TGTGCCAGCAGGGAAGGACAGGGCTACACCTTC. Translated, it gives CASREGQGYTF.

This sequence joins TRBV18 and TRBJ1-1; the D is unclear. Trimming removed 4 bases at V and 11 bases at J, with 17 bases between. Germline V gene lookup returns CDR1 KGHSH and CDR2 LQKENI. The CDR3 is 13 residues long. The CDR3 reads CASSRSPSPGAFF. For the CDR3, the DNA is TGTGCCAGCTCACGCTCCCCGTCTCCGGGGGCTTTCTTT.

The chain has TRBV28 and TRBJ1-2; D is perhaps TRBD1 (5 bases). The CDR3 covers 17 residues. V dropped 5 bases and J dropped 1 base, with 20 bases sitting between them. Germline V gene sequence: CDR1 MDHEN, CDR2 SYDVKM. The CDR3 DNA follows: TGTGCCAGCAGTCCTCCCGGGACTGTTTCGTTTAACTATGGCTACACCTTC. Translation gives CASSPPGTVSFNYGYTF.

Notes on this clone: A read error may account for a junction end that differs from germline. Other DNA sequences of this sample code for an identical CDR3. The chain uses TRBV7-7 and TRBJ2-5; D is ambiguous. CDR3 size: 14 residues. Germline V CDR1 and CDR2: SSHAT, FNYEAQ (reference sequence). The CDR3 coding sequence is TGTGCTAGCAGCTTATACGGGCTTCAAGAGACCCAGTACTTC. This gives the protein CASSLYGLQETQYF.

The chain couples TRBV11-2 to TRBJ1-1; 9 nucleotides match TRBD1. The J segment lost 5 bases and the V segment lost 4 bases, leaving 2 bases of the junction unmatched. The germline V gene encodes CDR1 SGHAT and CDR2 FQNNGV. CDR3 length: 13 amino acids. The chain's CDR3 is CASSSGTGTEAFF. DNA for the CDR3: TGTGCCAGCAGCTCCGGGACAGGGACTGAAGCTTTCTTT. The full variable domain, completed using reference TRBV11-2 and TRBJ1-1, is EAGVAQSPRYKIIEKRQSVAFWCNPISGHATLYWYQQILGQGPKLLIQFQNNGVVDDSQLPKDRFSAERLKGVDSTLKIQPAKLEDSAVYLCASSSGTGTEAFFGQGTRLTVV.

This clone was observed a single time. A much larger clone is a single base away; this may be a read error. The chain links TRBV4-1 to TRBJ2-5; weak D call: TRBD2 (6 bases). Germline values: CDR1 MGHRA, CDR2 YSYEKL. Trimming left V 4 bases short and J 7 bases short, with 16 bases between. There are 14 residues in the CDR3. CDR3 sequence reads: CASSLLALGGTQYF. CDR3 DNA sequence: TGCGCCAGCAGCCTCCTTGCCCTGGGAGGGACCCAGTACTTC.